These 27 T cell receptor beta chains were all obtained from the same sample, sequenced in a study of blood T cells in healthy people across ages. A second PCR, run for roughly 7 to 11 cycles, used a sample-barcoded 5' primer plus a J-beta primer mix. TCRdb re-analysed the 5' RACE reads in MiXCR, keeping a single row per CDR3 protein. The table includes about 840,000 distinct CDR3 sequences, under 35% detected once. This sample was also put to use in a study of T cells of mothers and their children.

Sequenced sample: blood. These receptors all come from a middle-aged woman in good health.

This chain uses TRBV14 with TRBJ2-3; 12 bases are a match to TRBD1. This CDR3 has 15 residues. Germline V gene data show CDR1 as SGHDN and CDR2 as FVKESK. The junction had 1 base not matched to a gene; V was cut back by 4 bases and J by 2 bases. The CDR3, as DNA: TGTGCCAGCAGCCGGGACAGGGGGCCCACAGATACGCAGTATTTT. It codes for CASSRDRGPTDTQYF. Using reference TRBV14 and TRBJ2-3 for the parts outside the CDR3, the full variable domain is EAGVTQFPSHSVIEKGQTVTLRCDPISGHDNLYWYRRVMGKEIKFLLHFVKESKQDESGMPNNRFLAERTGGTYSTLKVQPAELEDSGVYFCASSRDRGPTDTQYFGPGTRLTVL.

In regard to this clonotype: A much larger clonotype is one base distant, so this may be a read error. The chain employs TRBV7-2 and TRBJ2-2, with 15 bases that match TRBD2. Germline V gene sequence: CDR1 SGHTA, CDR2 FQGNSA. There are 17 residues in the CDR3. The CDR3 loop reads CASSLAGLAGGVGERFF. CDR3 sequence (DNA): TGTGCCAGCAGCTTAGCGGGACTAGCGGGGGGTGTCGGGGAGCGGTTTTTT.

The genes are TRBV12-3 or TRBV12-4 and TRBJ2-2; D is perhaps TRBD1 (6 bases). This CDR3 comprises 15 residues. Trimming left V 3 bases short and J 4 bases short, with 12 bases between. In DNA form, the CDR3 reads TGTGCCAGCAGTTTGGTAACAGGGTTCACCGGGGAGCTGTTTTTT. This translates into CASSLVTGFTGELFF.

The chain couples TRBV18 to TRBJ2-3, with D possibly being TRBD1 (5 bases). The CDR3 is made up of 14 amino acids. The V gene's germline CDR1 is KGHSH and CDR2 LQKENI. With 4 bases removed from V and 6 bases from J, the gap between germline ends came to 14 bases. The CDR3 protein is CASSRDREGDTQYF. The CDR3 nucleotides read TGTGCCAGCTCACGCGACAGAGAAGGGGATACGCAGTATTTT.

This clonotype was observed a few times. The rearrangement joins TRBV5-1 to TRBJ1-2; D might be TRBD1 (6 bases). Deletions cut 4 bases from V and 4 bases from J, with 14 bases between. This CDR3 has 14 residues. From germline, CDR1 is SGHRS and CDR2 YFSETQ. The CDR3 loop is CASSEGQLPYGYTF. The CDR3 DNA is TGCGCCAGCAGCGAGGGACAACTCCCCTATGGCTACACCTTC.

V usage is TRBV7-9 and J usage is TRBJ1-1, with a possible D match to TRBD1 (5 bases). Per the germline V gene, CDR1 is SEHNR and CDR2 is FQNEAQ (reference sequence). The CDR3 is 15 amino acids. V lost 0 bases, J lost 3 bases, and 11 bases lay in between. The CDR3 region is CASSLAGGTDTEAFF. The CDR3 bases are TGTGCCAGCAGCTTAGCCGGGGGTACGGACACTGAAGCTTTCTTT.

The chain is built from TRBV28 and TRBJ1-1; D is ambiguous. Germline V gives CDR1 MDHEN, CDR2 SYDVKM. CDR3 size: 15 residues. The germline V and J ends were trimmed by 2 bases and 1 base, with 11 bases remaining between them. CDR3 nucleotide sequence: TGTGCCAGCAGTTTACCCCTCGACCGGAACACTGAAGCTTTCTTT. Translating it yields CASSLPLDRNTEAFF.

This chain uses TRBV7-9 with TRBJ2-3, with 9 bases matching TRBD1. The CDR3 loop spans 15 amino acids. Germline assignment: CDR1 SEHNR and CDR2 FQNEAQ (reference sequence). The J segment lost 4 bases and the V segment lost 7 bases, leaving 9 bases of the junction unmatched. CDR3 region: CASIRDRESPDTQYF. As DNA, the CDR3 is TGTGCCAGCATACGGGACAGGGAGTCCCCAGATACGCAGTATTTT.

For the CDR3, the DNA is TGTGCCAGCAGCCATGATAGACAGGGAGGCTCCTACGAGCAGTACTTC. Translation: CASSHDRQGGSYEQYF. This chain links TRBV4-2 with TRBJ2-7; D may be TRBD1 (7 bases). The V gene's germline CDR1 is LGHNA and CDR2 YNFKEQ. V lost 3 bases and J lost 0, with 15 bases in between. CDR3 length: 16 amino acids.

This clonotype appeared a few times. The chain uses TRBV7-2 and TRBJ1-2; 8 bases match TRBD1. CDR1 SGHTA and CDR2 FQGNSA come from the germline V gene. Trimming removed 4 bases from V and 6 bases from J; junction bases left unmatched: 7. The CDR3 length is 14 residues. The CDR3 here is CASSSRTGINGYTF. CDR3 sequence (DNA): TGTGCCAGCAGCTCCCGGACAGGGATAAATGGCTACACCTTC.

The J gene is TRBJ1-4, the V gene TRBV28, with unresolved D. The V gene lost 6 bases and the J gene lost 5 bases, with 16 bases spanning the gap. The CDR3 covers 15 residues. Germline V lookup: CDR1 MDHEN, CDR2 SYDVKM. CDR3 sequence (DNA): TGTGCCAGCAGCCGTCGACGGGTTGTAAATGAAAAACTGTTTTTT. Protein sequence: CASSRRRVVNEKLFF.

In its sample, this clonotype was seen a few times. V gene TRBV7-9 combines with J gene TRBJ1-4; the match to TRBD1 covers 7 bases. The V and J ends lost 6 bases and 6 bases, in that order; junction bases with no gene match: 7. Germline V lookup: CDR1 SEHNR, CDR2 FQNEAQ (reference sequence). CDR3 size: 14 residues. CDR3 nucleotides: TGTGCCAGCAGATCTACAGGGGCTGATGAAAAACTGTTTTTT. Residues: CASRSTGADEKLFF. Drawing the rest from reference TRBV7-9 and TRBJ1-4, the complete variable domain is DTGVSQNPRHKITKRGQNVTFRCDPISEHNRLYWYRQTLGQGPEFLTYFQNEAQLEKSRLLSDRFSAERPKGSFSTLEIQRTEQGDSAMYLCASRSTGADEKLFFGSGTQLSVL.

This clonotype has more than one count but fewer than ten. This chain links TRBV28 with TRBJ1-1, with a tentative D call TRBD1 (5 bases). V lost 11 bases, J lost 7 bases, and 17 bases lay in between. CDR1 and CDR2 (germline): MDHEN, SYDVKM. The CDR3 has 12 residues. In DNA, the CDR3 is TGTGCCGGGGCAACAGCGACGGGTGAAGCTTTCTTT. It yields the protein CAGATATGEAFF. The complete variable domain, with remaining parts taken from reference TRBV28 and TRBJ1-1, reads DVKVTQSSRYLVKRTGEKVFLECVQDMDHENMFWYRQDPGLGLRLIYFSYDVKMKEKGDIPEGYSVSREKKERFSLILESASTNQTSMYLCAGATATGEAFFGQGTRLTVV.

Only a few counts were recorded for this clonotype. This chain connects TRBV5-1 to TRBJ2-1, with D unclear. The CDR3 is made up of 15 amino acids. The ends were cut back, 1 base at V and 6 bases at J, with 14 bases in the middle. Per germline, CDR1 SGHRS and CDR2 YFSETQ. The CDR3 sequence: CASSLRADPGNEQFF. CDR3 in DNA: TGCGCCAGCAGCTTGCGTGCGGACCCCGGCAATGAGCAGTTCTTC.

This clonotype was detected a few times. The genes are TRBV5-1 and TRBJ2-3; D is unclear. The CDR3 sequence is 13 residues long. Germline assignment: CDR1 SGHRS and CDR2 YFSETQ. V lost 7 bases and J 0 bases, leaving 9 bases between the germline ends. The CDR3 here is CASLGSSTDTQYF. For the CDR3, the DNA is TGCGCCAGCCTAGGATCTAGCACAGATACGCAGTATTTT.

This clonotype was counted many times. CDR3 loop: CASSLDPDYEQYF. The CDR3 DNA sequence: TGCGCCAGCAGCTTGGACCCAGACTACGAGCAGTACTTC. This chain connects TRBV5-1 to TRBJ2-7; D is ambiguous. Looked up from germline, CDR1 is SGHRS and CDR2 is YFSETQ. There are 13 residues in the CDR3. V was clipped by 0 bases and J by 3 bases, with 7 bases between them.

V and J are TRBV2 and TRBJ2-5; TRBD1 aligns across 9 bases. This CDR3 region has 12 residues. Germline CDR1 SNHLY, CDR2 FYNNEI. V dropped 6 bases and J dropped 7; count of bases not matched to a gene: 3. The CDR3 DNA reads TGTGCCAGCAGGGCGGACAGGGGGACCCAGTACTTC. The encoded protein is CASRADRGTQYF.

This clonotype was picked up a small number of times. A much larger clone differs from this one at a single base, so this may be a read error. The rearrangement uses TRBV12-5 and TRBJ2-5; tentatively, D is TRBD1 or TRBD2 (5 bases each). The CDR3 length is 14 residues. CDR1 and CDR2 from the germline V gene are LGHNT and FRNRAP. CDR3 nucleotide sequence: TGTGCTAGTGCACTTTCTGGGGGAACGGAGACCCGGTACTTC. It translates to CASALSGGTETRYF. Using reference TRBV12-5 and TRBJ2-5 for the parts outside the CDR3, the full variable domain is DARVTQTPRHKVTEMGQEVTMRCQPILGHNTVFWYRQTMMQGLELLAYFRNRAPLDDSGMPKDRFSAEMPDATLATLKIQPSEPRDSAVYFCASALSGGTETRYFGPGTRLLVL.

A few counts support this clonotype. This chain uses TRBV11-2 with TRBJ2-7; D unclear. The CDR3 consists of 12 residues. V was trimmed by 7 bases and J by 1 base, leaving 8 bases between them. Germline V CDR1 and CDR2: SGHAT, FQNNGV. DNA of the CDR3: TGTGCCAGCACCCACAAATCCTACGAGCAGTACTTC. Translated: CASTHKSYEQYF.

The rearrangement uses TRBV29-1 and TRBJ1-4; D is unclear. The germline V and J ends were trimmed by 7 bases and 0 bases, with 6 bases remaining between them. CDR1 and CDR2 from the germline V gene are SQVTM and ANQGSEA. The CDR3 consists of 12 residues. CDR3 sequence reads: CSGRATNEKLFF. In DNA form, the CDR3 reads TGCAGCGGGAGGGCAACTAATGAAAAACTGTTTTTT. The complete variable domain, with remaining parts taken from reference TRBV29-1 and TRBJ1-4, reads SAVISQKPSRDICQRGTSLTIQCQVDSQVTMMFWYRQQPGQSLTLIATANQGSEATYESGFVIDKFPISRPNLTFSTLTVSNMSPEDSSIYLCSGRATNEKLFFGSGTQLSVL.

A single count supports this clonotype. This chain connects TRBV6-6 to TRBJ1-3; TRBD1 might be the D (5 bases). Germline CDR1 is MNHNY and CDR2 is SVGAGI (reference sequence). The CDR3 totals 13 residues. V gave up 0 bases and J gave up 7 bases, with 7 bases separating them. The chain's CDR3 is CASSYSQGNTIYF. The CDR3 DNA sequence: TGTGCCAGCAGTTACTCGCAGGGTAACACCATATATTTT.

This sequence joins TRBV29-1 and TRBJ2-1, with D perhaps TRBD2 (5 bases). This CDR3 comprises 14 residues. V was pared by 4 bases and J by 1 base, with 11 bases between. Looked up from germline, CDR1 is SQVTM and CDR2 is ANQGSEA. This chain's CDR3 is CSVGPRDSYNEQFF. As DNA, the CDR3 is TGCAGCGTTGGACCGAGGGATTCCTACAATGAGCAGTTCTTC.

This sequence joins TRBV28 and TRBJ1-1; 9 positions agree with TRBD1. The V segment lost 5 bases and the J segment 2 bases; nucleotides outside the gene matches: 12. From germline, CDR1 is MDHEN and CDR2 SYDVKM. This CDR3 spans 17 amino acids. CDR3 residues: CASSPPGQGFFNTEAFF. The CDR3 DNA sequence: TGTGCCAGCAGTCCCCCGGGACAGGGATTTTTTAACACTGAAGCTTTCTTT.

The rearrangement joins TRBV2 to TRBJ1-2, with D perhaps matching TRBD1 (5 bases). Trimming stripped 8 bases from V and 4 bases from J, with 20 bases between. The CDR3 loop spans 15 amino acids. Looked up from germline, CDR1 is SNHLY and CDR2 is FYNNEI. The CDR3 is CASSPEQAIIYGYTF. DNA for the CDR3: TGTGCCAGCTCCCCCGAACAGGCGATAATCTATGGCTACACCTTC.

This clonotype was seen at least ten times. The chain is built from TRBV6-1 and TRBJ2-1; 8 bases match TRBD2. Per the germline V gene, CDR1 is MNHNS and CDR2 is SASEGT. The CDR3 is 16 amino acids. V was pared by 8 bases and J by 7 bases, with 16 bases of the junction left unmatched. The CDR3: CASSPNDGGARNEQFF. The CDR3 bases are TGTGCCAGCTCCCCGAACGACGGGGGGGCGAGGAATGAGCAGTTCTTC.

The CDR3 sequence is CASSFENQPQHF. CDR3 DNA: TGTGCCAGCAGTTTTGAAAATCAGCCCCAGCATTTT. The chain couples TRBV6-6 to TRBJ1-5; the D is unclear. In germline, CDR1 is MNHNY, CDR2 SVGAGI (reference sequence). The CDR3 covers 12 residues. Trimming removed 4 bases at V and 4 bases at J, with 5 bases between.

The chain has TRBV5-1 and TRBJ1-1; TRBD1 matches 8 bases. After removal of 6 bases from V and 6 bases from J, the junction contained 10 bases not matched to a gene. Germline V gene data show CDR1 as SGHRS and CDR2 as YFSETQ. There are 14 residues in the CDR3. CDR3 nucleotides: TGCGCCAGCACGAGAGACAGGGGAGAGGCTGAAGCTTTCTTT. Translating it yields CASTRDRGEAEAFF.